The TCR beta chain described here comes from a study of blood T cell repertoires in COVID-19. Profiling relied on immunoSEQ multiplex PCR, and the TCRdb table lists in-frame clones only, not all of them. The sample carries more than 60,000 clones, under 85% recorded once. Note on this clone: Other DNA sequences in this sample translate to the same CDR3.

Germline assignment: CDR1 LNHDA and CDR2 SQIVND (reference sequence). V lost 3 bases and J 0 bases, leaving 5 bases between the germline ends. The CDR3 runs to 13 residues. The clonotype comes from a man aged 45-65 years with COVID-19, enrolled during active disease. The sequenced material came from peripheral blood. This chain links TRBV19 with TRBJ1-1; no clear D gene. CDR3 in amino acids: CASSIQVNTEAFF. CDR3 in DNA: TGTGCCAGTAGTATTCAGGTGAACACTGAAGCTTTCTTT.